Listed below are T cell receptor beta chains from one sample, sequenced in a study of Graves' ophthalmopathy and Graves' hyperthyroidism. TCRdb reanalysed the multiplex PCR reads using MiXCR and keeps one entry per CDR3 protein. Of a few hundred thousand distinct CDR3 sequences detected, roughly a sixth appear once; the ten largest clones hold approximately 2.4%. Source material: peripheral blood. Receptor source: an adult woman with stable Graves' hyperthyroidism. Both conserved end residues are part of each CDR3. The order of the fields is V gene, D gene, clone size, J gene, CDR3 protein, CDR3 DNA. D genes are given only for firm matches. Some rows have no size entry. The others give once, few or many, or a class for an expanded clone.

V: TRBV6-2/TRBV6-3; D: .; size: .; J: TRBJ2-5; CDR3: CASSYHPADSNSLMKTQYF; DNA: TGTGCCAGCAGTTACCATCCGGCAGACTCCAACTCGCTCATGAAGACCCAGTACTTC
V: TRBV5-1; D: .; size: .; J: TRBJ2-7; CDR3: CASSRLTDGSYEQYF; DNA: TGCGCCAGCAGCCGATTAACAGACGGCTCCTACGAGCAGTACTTC
V: TRBV11-2; D: TRBD1; size: many; J: TRBJ2-7; CDR3: CASSLEGTGIVQYF; DNA: TGTGCCAGCAGCTTAGAAGGGACAGGGATCGTGCAGTACTTC
V: TRBV6-5; D: TRBD2; size: .; J: TRBJ2-2; CDR3: CASSGLAGVAGELFF; DNA: TGTGCCAGCAGCGGATTAGCGGGAGTCGCCGGGGAGCTGTTTTTT
V: TRBV5-1; D: .; size: many; J: TRBJ2-7; CDR3: CASSLWVEGTYEQYF; DNA: TGCGCCAGCAGCCTCTGGGTCGAGGGAACCTACGAGCAGTACTTC
V: TRBV2; D: TRBD1; size: .; J: TRBJ2-7; CDR3: CASSDWGTGSYEQYF; DNA: TGTGCCAGCAGTGATTGGGGGACAGGGAGCTACGAGCAGTACTTC
V: TRBV11-1; D: .; size: many; J: TRBJ2-5; CDR3: CASSSEGRNEYQETQYF; DNA: TGTGCCAGCAGCTCCGAAGGGCGGAATGAGTACCAAGAGACCCAGTACTTC
V: TRBV12-3/TRBV12-4; D: .; size: many; J: TRBJ2-6; CDR3: CASRLSGANVLTF; DNA: TGTGCCAGCAGACTCAGTGGGGCCAACGTCCTGACTTTC
V: TRBV12-3/TRBV12-4; D: .; size: .; J: TRBJ2-6; CDR3: CASSLQRPSGANVLTF; DNA: TGTGCCAGCAGCTTACAAAGACCCTCTGGGGCCAACGTCCTGACTTTC
V: TRBV18; D: .; size: many; J: TRBJ2-7; CDR3: CASSTGPLYEQYF; DNA: TGTGCCAGCTCAACCGGGCCACTCTACGAGCAGTACTTC
V: TRBV6-1; D: .; size: .; J: TRBJ1-5; CDR3: CASSTTQYSNQPQHF; DNA: TGTGCCAGCAGCACGACACAATATAGCAATCAGCCCCAGCATTTT
V: TRBV5-1; D: .; size: many; J: TRBJ1-2; CDR3: CASSFSGTANYGYTF; DNA: TGCGCCAGCAGCTTCTCCGGGACCGCCAACTATGGCTACACCTTC
V: TRBV28; D: .; size: many; J: TRBJ1-3; CDR3: CASNRLGQVSGNTIYF; DNA: TGTGCCAGCAACCGTCTGGGACAAGTCTCTGGAAACACCATATATTTT
V: TRBV6-1; D: .; size: many; J: TRBJ1-5; CDR3: CASSGGYNQPQHF; DNA: TGTGCCAGCAGTGGGGGATACAATCAGCCCCAGCATTTT
V: TRBV20-1; D: TRBD2; size: many; J: TRBJ2-5; CDR3: CSAPGGTSGAQETQYF; DNA: TGCAGTGCGCCGGGGGGGACTAGCGGGGCCCAAGAGACCCAGTACTTC
V: TRBV3-1; D: .; size: .; J: TRBJ1-2; CDR3: CASSNLGDGYTF; DNA: TGTGCCAGCAGCAACCTGGGGGATGGCTACACCTTC
V: TRBV7-2; D: TRBD2; size: .; J: TRBJ2-5; CDR3: CASSFSGRAGETQYF; DNA: TGTGCCAGCAGCTTTAGCGGGAGGGCCGGGGAGACCCAGTACTTC
V: TRBV9; D: .; size: .; J: TRBJ2-2; CDR3: CASSVATSGAPLRDTGELFF; DNA: TGTGCCAGCAGCGTAGCTACATCAGGGGCCCCCCTCAGGGACACCGGGGAGCTGTTTTTT
V: TRBV20-1; D: TRBD1; size: many; J: TRBJ2-7; CDR3: CSATAGTGGVEQYF; DNA: TGCAGTGCTACCGCCGGGACAGGGGGCGTTGAGCAGTACTTC
V: TRBV3-1; D: .; size: few; J: TRBJ1-1; CDR3: CASSQGRGGAEAFF; DNA: TGTGCCAGCAGCCAAGGAAGGGGGGGGGCTGAAGCTTTCTTT
V: TRBV7-6; D: TRBD2; size: .; J: TRBJ2-7; CDR3: CASSGLAGSRSYEQYF; DNA: TGTGCCAGCAGCGGACTAGCGGGATCCCGCTCCTACGAGCAGTACTTC
V: TRBV20-1; D: TRBD1; size: many; J: TRBJ1-5; CDR3: CSASTGNDNQPQHF; DNA: TGCAGCGCTTCGACAGGGAACGACAATCAGCCCCAGCATTTT